The 19 T cell receptor beta chains listed next were all sequenced from one sample in a study of cytotoxic CD8 clonotypes in ibrutinib-treated CLL. Libraries were prepared by immunoSEQ multiplex PCR; TCRdb keeps only in-frame clonotypes and omits some of them. The data contain a few hundred thousand clones, roughly 70% of them seen just once; the ten biggest clones take up 6% to 6.5%. The sample here was PBMCs, taken after 36 months of ibrutinib treatment. The receptors derive from a human donor with chronic lymphocytic leukemia.

The chain joins TRBV7-8 to TRBJ2-7; TRBD1 aligns across 8 bases. Germline values: CDR1 SGHVS, CDR2 FQNEAQ. The CDR3 extends over 14 amino acids. V lost 2 bases, J lost 6 bases, and 6 bases stayed unmatched. Written as DNA, the CDR3 is TGTGCCAGCAGCTTATTGGCAGGGGGCACCGAGCAGTACTTC. It codes for CASSLLAGGTEQYF.

In DNA, the CDR3 is TGTGCCAGCAGTGCGGCCAGGGGGACAGATACGCAGTATTTT. Protein product: CASSAARGTDTQYF. The chain couples TRBV2 to TRBJ2-3; 7 bases fit TRBD1. Looked up from germline, CDR1 is SNHLY and CDR2 is FYNNEI. The CDR3 length is 14 residues. J gave up 3 bases and V 4 bases, and 4 bases lay outside the gene matches.

This clone has a handful of counts. The J gene is TRBJ2-5, the V gene TRBV19, with a weak D call TRBD1 (6 bases). The germline V gene encodes CDR1 LNHDA and CDR2 SQIVND (reference sequence). V lost 3 bases and J lost 8, with 22 bases in between. This CDR3 region has 16 residues. CDR3 nucleotides: TGTGCCAGTAGTATGCTGGAAGGGGGTTGGGTGGGAACCCAGTACTTC. It codes for CASSMLEGGWVGTQYF. The full variable domain, its missing parts supplied by reference TRBV19 and TRBJ2-5, is DGGITQSPKYLFRKEGQNVTLSCEQNLNHDAMYWYRQDPGQGLRLIYYSQIVNDFQKGDIAEGYSVSREKKESFPLTVTSAQKNPTAFYLCASSMLEGGWVGTQYFGPGTRLLVL.

The chain is built from TRBV6-5 and TRBJ2-7; 7 bases are shared with TRBD1. J lost 1 base, V lost 4 bases, and 7 bases had no gene match. Germline lookup yields CDR1 MNHEY and CDR2 SVGAGI. CDR3 length equals 15 residues. CDR3 sequence reads: CASSSPGQTSYEQYF. The CDR3 DNA is TGTGCCAGCAGTTCGCCGGGACAGACATCCTACGAGCAGTACTTC.

V gene TRBV6-5 combines with J gene TRBJ2-2; no clear D. The V gene lost 2 bases and the J gene lost 4 bases, with 11 bases spanning the gap. CDR3 length: 15 residues. Per the germline V gene, CDR1 is MNHEY and CDR2 is SVGAGI. The CDR3 region has the DNA TGTGCCAGCAGTTACGTATTTGAGAGCACCGGGGAGCTGTTTTTT. It yields the protein CASSYVFESTGELFF.

This clone occurred a few times. The gene calls are TRBV10-3 and TRBJ2-7, with 9 nucleotides matching TRBD1. The junction had 12 bases not matched to a gene; V was cut back by 10 bases and J by 5 bases. Germline values: CDR1 ENHRY, CDR2 SYGVKD. The CDR3 extends over 14 amino acids. Here the CDR3 DNA reads TGTGCCACCACGGCGGGACAGGGTGGTCACGAGCAGTACTTC. This translates into CATTAGQGGHEQYF.

This rearrangement joins TRBV28 to TRBJ2-5; D not resolved. Germline CDR1 MDHEN, CDR2 SYDVKM. Deletions cut 7 bases from V and 5 bases from J, with 11 bases between. The CDR3 covers 12 residues. The CDR3 DNA reads TGTGCCAGCACAGGAGTGGTTGAGACCCAGTACTTC. Protein product: CASTGVVETQYF.

This clone appeared a few times. The chain uses TRBV9 and TRBJ2-3, with 9 bases lining up with TRBD2. The CDR3 has 13 residues. V lost 3 bases, J lost 9 bases, and 5 bases stayed unmatched. Germline V CDR1 and CDR2: SGDLS, YYNGEE. CDR3 bases: TGTGCCAGCAGCGAGAGCGGGAGGATAACGCAGTATTTT. Its translation is CASSESGRITQYF.

V is TRBV2 and J is TRBJ1-1; 7 bases match TRBD1. The V and J ends lost 7 bases and 4 bases, in that order; junction bases with no gene match: 6. This CDR3 has 13 amino acids. Per germline, CDR1 SNHLY and CDR2 FYNNEI. CDR3 loop: CASNRGVGTEAFF. CDR3 bases: TGTGCCAGCAACAGGGGAGTGGGCACTGAAGCTTTCTTT.

This clone was found a few times. This sequence joins TRBV27 and TRBJ2-1; no clear D gene. This CDR3 has 16 residues. CDR1 is MNHEY, CDR2 SMNVEV, per germline (reference sequence). Trimming took off 3 bases at V and 4 bases at J, with 16 bases between the two ends. The CDR3 loop is CASSLRPPMGYNEQFF. Here the CDR3 DNA reads TGTGCCAGCAGTTTGCGGCCCCCCATGGGGTACAATGAGCAGTTCTTC.

The rearrangement uses TRBV9 and TRBJ1-3, with a weak D call TRBD1 (5 bases). Germline-derived CDR1 and CDR2 are SGDLS and YYNGEE. The CDR3 has 13 residues. The V and J ends lost 4 bases and 3 bases respectively, with 8 bases between them. CDR3 sequence (DNA): TGTGCCAGCAGCCCAGGGATTGGAAACACCATATATTTT. The encoded protein is CASSPGIGNTIYF. Full variable domain (remainder filled in from reference TRBV9 and TRBJ1-3): DSGVTQTPKHLITATGQRVTLRCSPRSGDLSVYWYQQSLDQGLQFLIQYYNGEERAKGNILERFSAQQFPDLHSELNLSSLELGDSALYFCASSPGIGNTIYFGEGSWLTVV.

This chain joins TRBV29-1 and TRBJ1-5, with 9 bases fitting TRBD1. Germline values: CDR1 SQVTM, CDR2 ANQGSEA. This CDR3 has 13 amino acids. Trimming at V came to 6 bases and at J to 4 bases, leaving 4 bases not matched to a gene. The DNA for the CDR3 is TGCAGCGTGGGACAGGGTATGAATCAGCCCCAGCATTTT. Its translation is CSVGQGMNQPQHF.

The chain has TRBV18 and TRBJ2-4, with 8 bases fitting TRBD2. The CDR3 runs to 14 residues. From germline, CDR1 is KGHSH and CDR2 LQKENI. Germline trimming cut 2 bases from V and 7 bases from J; bases unmatched to any gene: 4. The CDR3 reads CASSPRRGENIQYF. The CDR3 nucleotides are TGTGCCAGCTCACCAAGGCGGGGGGAGAACATTCAGTACTTC. The whole variable domain, filled in from reference TRBV18 and TRBJ2-4, reads NAGVMQNPRHLVRRRGQEARLRCSPMKGHSHVYWYRQLPEEGLKFMVYLQKENIIDESGMPKERFSAEFPKEGPSILRIQQVVRGDSAAYFCASSPRRGENIQYFGAGTRLSVL.

This clone was seen only a few times. The chain carries TRBV6-4 and TRBJ2-2; TRBD1 is a possible D gene (6 bases). Germline V gene data show CDR1 as MRHNA and CDR2 as SNTAGT. The CDR3 length is 12 residues. Trimming left V 6 bases short and J 5 bases short, with 7 bases between. CDR3 DNA sequence: TGTGCCAGCAGACAGGGAACCGGGGAGCTGTTTTTT. Residues: CASRQGTGELFF.

This clone turned up a few times. The V and J genes are TRBV18 and TRBJ2-4; D not certain. The CDR3 runs 15 residues. The ends were cut back, 0 bases at V and 3 bases at J, with 9 bases in the middle. Germline lookup yields CDR1 KGHSH and CDR2 LQKENI. The CDR3 here is CASSPPHAGKNIQYF. The CDR3 bases are TGTGCCAGCTCACCACCACATGCTGGCAAAAACATTCAGTACTTC. Drawing the rest from reference TRBV18 and TRBJ2-4, the complete variable domain is NAGVMQNPRHLVRRRGQEARLRCSPMKGHSHVYWYRQLPEEGLKFMVYLQKENIIDESGMPKERFSAEFPKEGPSILRIQQVVRGDSAAYFCASSPPHAGKNIQYFGAGTRLSVL.

The chain couples TRBV9 to TRBJ1-2; TRBD1 might be the D (5 bases). This CDR3 contains 14 residues. Germline values: CDR1 SGDLS, CDR2 YYNGEE. V gave up 3 bases and J gave up 2 bases, with 11 bases separating them. The CDR3 DNA reads as TGTGCCAGCAGCGGGCCAGGGCTCAACTATGGCTACACCTTC. It specifies CASSGPGLNYGYTF.

This rearrangement joins TRBV2 to TRBJ2-7; TRBD1 matches at 7 bases. Unmatched junction bases numbered 11, after V lost 6 bases and J lost 3 bases. Germline V CDR1 and CDR2: SNHLY, FYNNEI. The CDR3 consists of 15 residues. The CDR3 is CASRDGQGVIYEQYF. The CDR3, as DNA: TGTGCCAGCAGGGACGGCCAGGGGGTGATCTACGAGCAGTACTTC.

The rearrangement uses TRBV19 and TRBJ2-7, with D possibly matching TRBD2 (6 bases). The V end lost 0 bases, the J end lost 4 bases, and 10 bases lay between the germline ends. Germline V gene lookup returns CDR1 LNHDA and CDR2 SQIVND (reference sequence). The CDR3 consists of 14 residues. The CDR3 reads CASSIDRGGYEQYF. The CDR3 coding sequence is TGTGCCAGTAGTATAGATCGTGGAGGGTACGAGCAGTACTTC.

In this sample, this clone turned up a few times. The rearrangement uses TRBV7-9 and TRBJ2-1; D possibly corresponds to TRBD2 (6 bases). Trimming took 5 bases from V and 12 from J, leaving 11 bases between them. This CDR3 spans 11 amino acids. Germline CDR1 and CDR2: SEHNR and FQNEAQ (reference sequence). The CDR3 bases are TGTGCCAGCAGCCTCCTGGGAGGGCAGTTCTTC. It is translated as CASSLLGGQFF. Full variable domain (missing parts from reference TRBV7-9 and TRBJ2-1): DTGVSQNPRHKITKRGQNVTFRCDPISEHNRLYWYRQTLGQGPEFLTYFQNEAQLEKSRLLSDRFSAERPKGSFSTLEIQRTEQGDSAMYLCASSLLGGQFFGPGTRLTVL.